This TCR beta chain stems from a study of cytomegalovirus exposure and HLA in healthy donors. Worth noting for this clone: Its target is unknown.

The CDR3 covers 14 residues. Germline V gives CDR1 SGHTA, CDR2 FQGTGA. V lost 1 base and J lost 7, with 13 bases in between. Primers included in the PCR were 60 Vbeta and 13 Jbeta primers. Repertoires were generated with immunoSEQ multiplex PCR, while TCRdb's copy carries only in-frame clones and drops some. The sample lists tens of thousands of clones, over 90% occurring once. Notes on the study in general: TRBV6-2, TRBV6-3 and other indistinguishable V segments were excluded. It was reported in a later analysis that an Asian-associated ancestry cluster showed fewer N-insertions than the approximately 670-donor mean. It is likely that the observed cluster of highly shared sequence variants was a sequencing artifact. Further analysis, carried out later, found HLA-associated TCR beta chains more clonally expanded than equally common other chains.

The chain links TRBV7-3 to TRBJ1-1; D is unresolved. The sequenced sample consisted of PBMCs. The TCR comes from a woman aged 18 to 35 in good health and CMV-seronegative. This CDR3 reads CASSLMPGHNEAFF. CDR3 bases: TGTGCCAGCAGCTTAATGCCAGGCCACAATGAAGCTTTCTTT.